These 6 T cell receptor beta chains originate from one sample sequenced in a study of T cell responses to AZD1222 COVID-19 vaccine (dated by TCRdb to the early 2020s). Sample time point, as interpreted from the label and publication: baseline before first vaccination. Library preparation used the immunoSEQ multiplex PCR assay. TCRdb holds this immuneACCESS table with in-frame rearrangements only. Some clones are missing; in checked studies, unresolved V genes explain under half, and the rest has no known cause. The sample data list 120,000 to 150,000 clones, and about 90% of these were observed just once. The ten most abundant clones make up 5.2% of the sample. This specimen consisted of peripheral blood, obtained on day 0 of AZD1222 vaccination. These receptors all stem from an adult in good health.

The CDR3 protein is CASRLAGAGEQYF. CDR3 sequence (DNA): TGTGCCAGTCGACTAGCGGGAGCGGGTGAGCAGTACTTC. The genes are TRBV19 and TRBJ2-7; 12 nucleotides align to TRBD2. The germline V gene encodes CDR1 LNHDA and CDR2 SQIVND (reference sequence). CDR3 length: 13 amino acids. J was trimmed by 7 bases and V by 8 bases; bases with no gene match: 6.

V gene TRBV25-1 combines with J gene TRBJ2-3; 9 bases line up with TRBD1. Germline trimming cut 4 bases from V and 0 bases from J; bases unmatched to any gene: 8. This CDR3 spans 17 amino acids. Germline V gene sequence: CDR1 MGHDK, CDR2 SYGVNS. The CDR3: CASSGDRASLSTDTQYF. CDR3 sequence (DNA): TGTGCCAGCAGTGGGGACAGGGCCTCTCTTAGCACAGATACGCAGTATTTT.

This chain links TRBV19 with TRBJ2-1; the D is unclear. V lost 5 bases and J lost 0, with 11 bases in between. This CDR3 contains 15 residues. Germline V CDR1 and CDR2: LNHDA, SQIVND (reference sequence). The CDR3 sequence is CASSHGPSSYNEQFF. Written as DNA, the CDR3 is TGTGCCAGTAGTCACGGCCCCAGCTCCTACAATGAGCAGTTCTTC.

V and J are TRBV4-1 and TRBJ2-1; 8 bases match TRBD2. V gave up 0 bases and J gave up 7 bases; unmatched junction bases: 14. The CDR3 runs to 18 residues. Germline V CDR1 and CDR2: MGHRA, YSYEKL. The CDR3 loop reads CASSQDPGLAVGENEQFF. The CDR3 DNA is TGCGCCAGCAGCCAAGATCCCGGACTAGCAGTGGGGGAAAATGAGCAGTTCTTC.

The chain joins TRBV7-2 to TRBJ1-2, with D perhaps TRBD1 (6 bases). This CDR3 contains 13 residues. V was pared by 5 bases and J by 8 bases, with 15 bases between. Germline loops: CDR1 SGHTA, CDR2 FQGNSA. The CDR3 DNA reads TGTGCCAGCAGCGAGGCAGGGGCTCGCGGCTACACCTTC. Amino acids: CASSEAGARGYTF.

The rearrangement joins TRBV6-5 to TRBJ1-5; D remains unclear. In germline, CDR1 is MNHEY, CDR2 SVGAGI. The length of the CDR3 is 14 residues. Between the trimmed V and J ends, which lost 0 bases and 1 base, there was a span of 4 bases. The CDR3 sequence: CASSYSGSNQPQHF. The DNA of the CDR3 is TGTGCCAGCAGTTACTCTGGGAGCAATCAGCCCCAGCATTTT.